This T cell receptor (beta chain) was obtained from a study of T cell therapy after organ transplantation. Study-wide background: Expansion used a peptide pool of 30 HLA class I and II CMV epitopes. After therapy, patients were monitored for around 29 weeks. Blood for the short-term post-therapy sample came 4 to 8 weeks after therapy.

Study conclusions and caveats: Endogenous clonotypes not in therapy products appeared after therapy alongside transferred ones.

Germline CDR1 LGHNA, CDR2 YSLEER. With 1 base removed from V and 8 bases from J, the gap between germline ends came to 12 bases. CDR3 length equals 14 residues. Some clones are missing from TCRdb's copy, which holds only in-frame ones; the method was immunoSEQ multiplex PCR. This table has 15,000 to 20,000 clones, about four fifths appearing once. The sample's time point: 4-8 weeks after completion of therapy. There are a few counts of this clone. Its antigen is currently unknown. This clonotype originated in a human patient who had received a solid organ transplant and had CMV disease. Some T cells may be transferred from the graft donor. The sequencing used CD8+ T cells from blood, collected after autologous CMV-specific T cell therapy. This rearrangement joins TRBV4-3 to TRBJ2-1, with D unresolved. CDR3 DNA: TGCGCCAGCAGCCAAGGTATTGGAAGCGATGAGCAGTTCTTC. This codes for CASSQGIGSDEQFF.